This TCR beta chain was profiled in a study of T cells in Graves' hyperthyroidism and ophthalmopathy. Study summary: Pretreatment peripheral blood was obtained at initial diagnosis. Overall study findings and caveats: Blood held most thyroid clonotypes expanded above 0.001 frequency.

Trimming stripped 6 bases from V and 3 bases from J, with 21 bases between. The CDR3 contains 16 residues. Germline loops: CDR1 MNHNS, CDR2 SASEGT. RNA transcripts provided the source from which TCR beta CDR3 regions were amplified. The HTBI set primed first-round TCR CDR3 RT-PCR. Using its own MiXCR run on the multiplex PCR reads, TCRdb lists one record per CDR3 protein. The data contain hundreds of thousands of distinct CDR3 sequences, about 15% of them singletons. This clonotype was picked up many times. What it recognizes is unknown. The source of this sequence is a woman aged 18-29 years with Graves' hyperthyroidism. V gene TRBV6-1 combines with J gene TRBJ2-7; weak D call: TRBD2 (6 bases). The sample comprised blood. In DNA form, the CDR3 reads TGTGCCAGCAGGGGCCCTCAGGAGGGCCGGAACTACGAGCAGTACTTC. Amino acids: CASRGPQEGRNYEQYF.